Following are 30 T cell receptor beta chains from one sample sequenced in a study of blood T cell repertoires in COVID-19. Produced via immunoSEQ multiplex PCR; TCRdb's table is partial and in-frame only. The sample lists a few hundred thousand clones, under 90% seen once, with 15% to 20% in the top ten. The sequenced material came from peripheral blood. The receptor source for this set is an elderly woman with active or convalescent COVID-19.

The chain is built from TRBV5-4 and TRBJ2-5, with a possible D match to TRBD2 (6 bases). Per germline, CDR1 SGHNT and CDR2 YYREEE (reference sequence). The CDR3 has 14 amino acids. V lost 7 bases and J 1 base, leaving 14 bases between the germline ends. The CDR3 spells CASSRRGAQETQYF. DNA of the CDR3: TGTGCCAGCTCTCGGCGGGGCGCCCAAGAGACCCAGTACTTC. The entire variable domain, with the rest obtained from reference TRBV5-4 and TRBJ2-5, is as follows: ETGVTQSPTHLIKTRGQQVTLRCSSQSGHNTVSWYQQALGQGPQFIFQYYREEENGRGNFPPRFSGLQFPNYSSELNVNALELDDSALYLCASSRRGAQETQYFGPGTRLLVL.

CDR3 nucleotide sequence: TGTGCCAGAAGCTTGATACTAGCGGGGGGGCCTTTCTGGGAGACCCAGTACTTC. Residues: CARSLILAGGPFWETQYF. J is TRBJ2-5 and V is TRBV5-3; 13 nucleotides agree with TRBD2. TRBV5-3 is placed among ORFs of uncertain function. J lost 5 bases, V lost 1 base, and 11 bases had no gene match. The CDR3 has 18 residues.

This clone showed up just a few times. This chain uses TRBV4-1 with TRBJ1-6; 9 bases are a match to TRBD1. The CDR3 consists of 16 residues. Germline V gene sequence: CDR1 MGHRA, CDR2 YSYEKL. V trimming: 1 base; J trimming: 9 bases; junction bases outside the gene matches: 7. CDR3 sequence (DNA): TGCGCCAGCAGCCAAGTAGAGACAGGGGGTATTTCACCCCTCCACTTT. Translation gives CASSQVETGGISPLHF.

This clone was counted once. The chain links TRBV18 to TRBJ2-5; D perhaps matches TRBD1 (5 bases). The germline CDR1 and CDR2 sequences are KGHSH and LQKENI. V was shortened by 6 bases and J by 2 bases, with 16 bases between the two germline ends. CDR3 length: 15 amino acids. The DNA of the CDR3 is TGTGCCAGCTCTCAGGACACGGAACGACAAGAGACCCAGTACTTC. Translation gives CASSQDTERQETQYF.

The J gene is TRBJ1-5, the V gene TRBV12-3 or TRBV12-4, with D hard to call. This CDR3 is 13 amino acids long. V was shortened by 7 bases and J by 0 bases, with 7 bases between the two germline ends. In DNA, the CDR3 is TGTGCCAGCAACGAGAATAGCAATCAGCCCCAGCATTTT. Translation gives CASNENSNQPQHF.

This clone was counted between two and nine times. The V gene is TRBV7-3, the J gene TRBJ2-2, with a possible D match to TRBD2 (5 bases). The V end was cut by 2 bases, the J end by 5 bases, with 15 bases between. CDR3 size: 16 residues. From germline, CDR1 is SGHTA and CDR2 FQGTGA. CDR3 nucleotides: TGTGCCAGCAGCTTACGTCCCAGCGGAGTAACCGGGGAGCTGTTTTTT. It encodes CASSLRPSGVTGELFF.

This rearrangement joins TRBV30 to TRBJ2-3, with 8 bases aligning to TRBD1. The germline CDR1 and CDR2 sequences are GTSNPN and SVGIG (reference sequence). This CDR3 region has 15 residues. With V trimmed by 0 bases and J by 4 bases, 6 bases remained unmatched. This CDR3 reads CAWSVFGTGPDTQYF. CDR3 DNA sequence: TGTGCCTGGAGTGTCTTTGGGACAGGCCCAGATACGCAGTATTTT. The full variable domain, rest sourced from reference TRBV30 and TRBJ2-3, is SQTIHQWPATLVQPVGSPLSLECTVEGTSNPNLYWYRQAAGRGLQLLFYSVGIGQISSEVPQNLSASRPQDRQFILSSKKLLLSDSGFYLCAWSVFGTGPDTQYFGPGTRLTVL.

This chain connects TRBV27 to TRBJ2-3, with TRBD2 matching 8 bases. V lost 3 bases, J lost 5 bases, and 4 bases stayed unmatched. The V gene's germline CDR1 is MNHEY and CDR2 SMNVEV (reference sequence). The CDR3 covers 14 residues. The CDR3 loop reads CASSLGTRGDTQYF. CDR3 coding DNA: TGTGCCAGCAGTTTGGGGACTAGAGGAGATACGCAGTATTTT.

The chain recombines TRBV5-1 with TRBJ1-2, with 8 nucleotides matching TRBD1. CDR3 length: 14 amino acids. Per germline, CDR1 SGHRS and CDR2 YFSETQ. With 4 bases clipped from V and 6 bases from J, the junction kept 8 bases outside the gene matches. CDR3: CASSPGGALDGYTF. CDR3 DNA: TGCGCCAGCAGCCCAGGGGGCGCACTTGATGGCTACACCTTC.

This rearrangement joins TRBV7-9 to TRBJ2-3; 10 bases agree with TRBD2. The CDR3 length is 19 residues. Per the germline V gene, CDR1 is SEHNR and CDR2 is FQNEAQ (reference sequence). J gave up 0 bases and V 6 bases, and 15 bases lay outside the gene matches. CDR3 in amino acids: CASRLVLGLAETSTDTQYF. CDR3 bases: TGTGCCAGCAGACTCGTTCTCGGACTAGCGGAAACTAGCACAGATACGCAGTATTTT.

The chain has TRBV18 and TRBJ1-3; 7 positions match TRBD1. CDR1 and CDR2 (germline): KGHSH, LQKENI. The CDR3 is 14 amino acids. Trimming took 6 bases from V and 2 from J; bases not matched to a gene: 4. CDR3 in DNA: TGTGCCAGCTCGTCGACAGGGCCTGGAAACACCATATATTTT. As protein: CASSSTGPGNTIYF.

The table lists this clone with a few counts. The chain recombines TRBV10-3 with TRBJ1-2; D is possibly TRBD1 (5 bases). Trimming stripped 3 bases from V and 8 bases from J, with 13 bases between. Per the germline V gene, CDR1 is ENHRY and CDR2 is SYGVKD. CDR3 length equals 13 residues. CDR3 sequence: CAISDRDLVGYTF. The CDR3 coding sequence is TGTGCCATCAGTGACAGGGATCTTGTGGGCTACACCTTC.

Here the CDR3 DNA reads TGTGCCACCAGTGATCCGGAGGGGAGTGGCTACACCTTC. Translating it yields CATSDPEGSGYTF. The chain uses TRBV24-1 and TRBJ1-2, with TRBD1 as a possible D gene (5 bases). CDR3 length: 13 amino acids. Per germline, CDR1 KGHDR and CDR2 SFDVKD. V was clipped by 3 bases and J by 7 bases, with 11 bases between them.

V usage is TRBV10-2 and J usage is TRBJ1-2; 7 positions agree with TRBD1. V lost 2 bases, J lost 4 bases, and 4 bases stayed unmatched. The CDR3 totals 14 residues. Looked up from germline, CDR1 is WSHSY and CDR2 is SAAADI. Written as DNA, the CDR3 is TGCGCCAGCAGTGAGAAGGGGGCGGCCTATGGCTACACCTTC. Translation gives CASSEKGAAYGYTF.

The V and J genes are TRBV7-2 and TRBJ2-5, with TRBD1 as a possible D gene (6 bases). The CDR3 has 17 residues. Looked up from germline, CDR1 is SGHTA and CDR2 is FQGNSA. V lost 2 bases, J lost 5 bases, and 21 bases lay in between. Here the CDR3 reads CASSLRKGAGVGETQYF. The CDR3 DNA follows: TGTGCCAGCAGCTTAAGGAAGGGTGCAGGGGTGGGTGAGACCCAGTACTTC.

The chain carries TRBV7-9 and TRBJ1-1; 10 bases line up with TRBD1. V was pared by 5 bases and J by 4 bases, with 4 bases of the junction left unmatched. This CDR3 has 14 residues. Per germline, CDR1 SEHNR and CDR2 FQNEAQ (reference sequence). CDR3 sequence: CASSRWTGGTEAFF. The CDR3 DNA follows: TGTGCCAGCAGCCGATGGACAGGGGGCACTGAAGCTTTCTTT.

V is TRBV5-1 and J is TRBJ2-2; 9 bases fit TRBD1. Germline assignment: CDR1 SGHRS and CDR2 YFSETQ. J gave up 7 bases and V 4 bases, and 5 bases lay outside the gene matches. The CDR3 runs to 14 residues. CDR3 sequence: CASSGQGRGGELFF. CDR3 DNA: TGCGCCAGCAGCGGACAGGGGCGGGGCGGGGAGCTGTTTTTT.

This clone was recorded a few times. The rearrangement joins TRBV6-2 or TRBV6-3 to TRBJ1-5; D gene uncertain. Per the germline V gene, CDR1 is MNHEY and CDR2 is SVGEGT. V lost 2 bases and J 3 bases, leaving 8 bases between the germline ends. CDR3 length equals 14 residues. CDR3 coding DNA: TGTGCCAGCAGTTACAGGGAGGTCAATCAGCCCCAGCATTTT. It specifies CASSYREVNQPQHF.

This clone is categorized as large. V and J are TRBV6-5 and TRBJ2-5; 14 nucleotides align to TRBD2. Germline values: CDR1 MNHEY, CDR2 SVGAGI. J gave up 1 base and V 4 bases, and 2 bases lay outside the gene matches. The CDR3 is 16 amino acids. The CDR3 DNA sequence: TGTGCCAGCAGTTTCGGGACTAGCGGGGGCCAAGAGACCCAGTACTTC. Protein product: CASSFGTSGGQETQYF.

This rearrangement joins TRBV2 to TRBJ1-1; no firm D call. Germline V gene sequence: CDR1 SNHLY, CDR2 FYNNEI. This CDR3 contains 11 residues. Trimming left V 6 bases short and J 6 bases short, with 8 bases between. The CDR3 protein is CASRRHSEAFF. The CDR3 DNA follows: TGTGCCAGCAGGCGCCATTCTGAAGCTTTCTTT.

The table lists this clone with a count of one. The chain couples TRBV5-1 to TRBJ2-7; D gene unclear. From germline, CDR1 is SGHRS and CDR2 YFSETQ. The length of the CDR3 is 15 residues. With 4 bases removed from V and 2 bases from J, the gap between germline ends came to 16 bases. Written as DNA, the CDR3 is TGCGCCAGCAGCAAAGGAACACCAGGCCCCTACGAGCAGTACTTC. Its protein product is CASSKGTPGPYEQYF.

The rearrangement links TRBV30 to TRBJ2-4, with D possibly matching TRBD2 (5 bases). With 0 bases removed from V and 0 bases from J, the gap between germline ends came to 6 bases. The CDR3 covers 14 residues. The germline CDR1 and CDR2 sequences are GTSNPN and SVGIG (reference sequence). CDR3 DNA: TGTGCCTGGAGTGTTGCGGGAGCCAAAAACATTCAGTACTTC. This gives the protein CAWSVAGAKNIQYF.

V usage is TRBV24-1 and J usage is TRBJ2-7; possibly TRBD2 for D (6 bases). V lost 8 bases, J lost 7 bases, and 20 bases lay in between. Germline CDR1 KGHDR, CDR2 SFDVKD. The CDR3 totals 14 residues. CDR3 residues: CATMADPGRGEQYF. The CDR3 DNA reads TGTGCCACCATGGCAGACCCTGGACGGGGGGAGCAGTACTTC.

This clone was found once. The CDR3 coding sequence is TGTGCCAGCAGGGGGACAGGGGTTATTGAAGCTTTCTTT. Residues: CASRGTGVIEAFF. The chain employs TRBV6-5 and TRBJ1-1; 10 nucleotides line up with TRBD1. CDR3 length: 13 amino acids. The germline CDR1 and CDR2 sequences are MNHEY and SVGAGI. Losses at the gene ends were 6 bases for V and 7 bases for J; bases not matched to a gene: 5.

V is TRBV2 and J is TRBJ2-4, with TRBD2 identical over 12 bases. Germline lookup yields CDR1 SNHLY and CDR2 FYNNEI. This CDR3 is 16 amino acids long. J gave up 8 bases and V 0 bases, and 5 bases lay outside the gene matches. CDR3 sequence: CASSEALAGGTDIQYF. In DNA form, the CDR3 reads TGTGCCAGCAGTGAAGCCCTAGCGGGGGGGACGGACATTCAGTACTTC.

This rearrangement joins TRBV4-3 to TRBJ1-4, with 7 bases that match TRBD1. Germline V CDR1 and CDR2: LGHNA, YSLEER. Trimming took 2 bases from V and 13 from J; bases not matched to a gene: 13. This CDR3 comprises 15 residues. CDR3 DNA sequence: TGCGCCAGCAGCCAATCAACGACCAACAGGGGAAGACTGTTTTTT. It codes for CASSQSTTNRGRLFF.

The genes are TRBV25-1 and TRBJ1-2; 7 positions match TRBD1. The CDR3 spans 15 residues. The germline gives CDR1 MGHDK, CDR2 SYGVNS. J was trimmed by 2 bases and V by 1 base; bases with no gene match: 4. The CDR3 sequence: CASSEFGQANYGYTF. CDR3 bases: TGTGCCAGCAGTGAATTCGGACAGGCAAACTATGGCTACACCTTC.

V gene TRBV15 combines with J gene TRBJ2-1; 8 nucleotides line up with TRBD2. The V gene's germline CDR1 is LNHNV and CDR2 YYDKDF (reference sequence). The CDR3 extends over 19 amino acids. J lost 7 bases, V lost 0 bases, and 17 bases had no gene match. The CDR3 protein is CATSREGTPGLGSRNEQFF. The DNA of the CDR3 is TGTGCCACCAGCAGAGAAGGGACACCGGGACTAGGTTCAAGGAATGAGCAGTTCTTC.

This chain joins TRBV18 and TRBJ1-2; no clear D. The V and J ends lost 4 bases and 4 bases respectively, with 10 bases between them. This CDR3 spans 13 amino acids. The germline V gene has CDR1 KGHSH and CDR2 LQKENI. CDR3 sequence (DNA): TGTGCCAGCTCACAGGGAAGCGGCTATGGCTACACCTTC. Protein product: CASSQGSGYGYTF.

The rearrangement uses TRBV2 and TRBJ1-1; a possible D gene is TRBD1 (6 bases). Germline assignment: CDR1 SNHLY and CDR2 FYNNEI. The V end was cut by 7 bases, the J end by 3 bases, with 15 bases between. This CDR3 is 14 amino acids long. This CDR3 reads CASINRVPDTEAFF. The CDR3 coding sequence is TGTGCCAGCATTAACAGGGTACCGGACACTGAAGCTTTCTTT.